This T cell receptor (beta chain) appears in the sequencing data of a study of human T cells and chemical hapten exposure. Study overall: Weekly diphenylcyclopropenone doses were given to patients' scalps across the roughly 25-week study.

The CDR3 extends over 12 amino acids. The V and J ends lost 6 bases and 4 bases, in that order; junction bases with no gene match: 3. Germline CDR1 SQVTM, CDR2 ANQGSEA. This clonotype was seen a few times. The antigen remains unidentified. MiXCR, applied by TCRdb to the RACE reads, yields one record per CDR3 protein. The sample lists 100,000 to 150,000 distinct CDR3 sequences, roughly 13% occurring once. The time point here: pre-sensitization, week 0. Sample treatment: therapeutic diphenylcyclopropenone sensitization with weekly scalp DPC. Blood sampling preceded each patch test application. Sample donors consisted of patients with alopecia, aged 18 to 70 years, who were suitable for DPC. Study-wide results and limits: The study found expanded TCRs formed significantly more large CDR3 similarity clusters than controls.

This sequence joins TRBV29-1 and TRBJ2-3, with 8 positions matching TRBD1. The clonotype was recovered from a woman between 18 and 29 years old with alopecia areata. Some clones in this sample may be carry-over from other donors' samples. The source was whole blood, collected in connection with sensitization to the hapten diphenylcyclopropenone (DPC). DNA for the CDR3: TGCAGCGTCCTACAGGGGGCAGATACGCAGTATTTT. Protein product: CSVLQGADTQYF.